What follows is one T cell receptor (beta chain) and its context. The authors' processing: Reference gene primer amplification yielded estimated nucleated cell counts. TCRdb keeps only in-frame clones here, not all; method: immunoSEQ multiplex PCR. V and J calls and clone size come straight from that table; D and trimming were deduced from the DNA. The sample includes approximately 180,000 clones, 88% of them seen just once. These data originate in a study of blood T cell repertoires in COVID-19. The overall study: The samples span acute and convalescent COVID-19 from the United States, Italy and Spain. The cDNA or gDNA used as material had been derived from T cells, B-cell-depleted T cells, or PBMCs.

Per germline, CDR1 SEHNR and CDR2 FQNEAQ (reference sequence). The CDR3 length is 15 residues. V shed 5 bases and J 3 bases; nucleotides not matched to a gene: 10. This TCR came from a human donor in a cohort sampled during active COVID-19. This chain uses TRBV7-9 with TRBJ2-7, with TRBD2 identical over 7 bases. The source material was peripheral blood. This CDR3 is CASSHKGRECYEQYF. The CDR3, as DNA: TGTGCCAGCAGCCATAAGGGGCGGGAGTGCTACGAGCAGTACTTC.